Below are 12 T cell receptor beta chains sequenced from a single sample in a study of cytomegalovirus exposure and HLA in healthy donors (dated by TCRdb to about 2017). The library was built by means of the immunoSEQ multiplex PCR assay. For the multiplex PCR, a mixture combining 60 forward primers for TCR Vbeta segments and 13 reverse primers for TCR Jbeta segments was used. What TCRdb holds here is the immuneACCESS table cut down to in-frame rearrangements. Part of the clones is not present; checked against another copy, under half of the missing clones reflect an unresolved V gene, and the others are unexplained. For this sample there are 250,000 to 300,000 clones; around nine tenths appear just once. The ten most abundant clones make up about 1.5% of the sample. The specimen was PBMCs. All receptors derive from a girl aged 2 to 10 in good health and CMV-seronegative.

This chain uses TRBV6-5 with TRBJ2-7; unclear D gene. Germline-derived CDR1 and CDR2 are MNHEY and SVGAGI. Deletions cut 4 bases from V and 0 bases from J, with 10 bases between. This CDR3 region has 14 residues. CDR3: CASSFQSSSYEQYF. The CDR3 DNA is TGTGCCAGCAGTTTTCAATCCAGCTCCTACGAGCAGTACTTC.

The V and J genes are TRBV10-3 and TRBJ2-1; 8 bases are a match to TRBD2. The junction had 8 bases not matched to a gene; V was cut back by 3 bases and J by 7 bases. There are 15 residues in the CDR3. Germline V gene sequence: CDR1 ENHRY, CDR2 SYGVKD. CDR3 protein: CAISEREGLLNEQFF. The CDR3 nucleotides are TGTGCCATCAGTGAACGGGAGGGCCTGCTAAATGAGCAGTTCTTC.

The CDR3 nucleotides are TGTGCCAGTAGTATAGTAGGGGGCAGTTTAAATGAGCAGTTCTTC. Residues: CASSIVGGSLNEQFF. This sequence joins TRBV19 and TRBJ2-1, with 7 bases matching TRBD1. V shed 1 base, J shed 7 bases, and the junction held 7 bases outside the gene matches. The CDR3 runs to 15 residues. The germline CDR1 and CDR2 sequences are LNHDA and SQIVND (reference sequence).

The chain is built from TRBV5-1 and TRBJ2-2; possibly TRBD2 for D (6 bases). The CDR3 sequence is 14 residues long. Trimming stripped 5 bases from V and 1 base from J, with 9 bases between. CDR1 and CDR2 from the germline V gene are SGHRS and YFSETQ. The CDR3 DNA sequence: TGCGCCAGCAGTATGCGGGAGAACACCGGGGAGCTGTTTTTT. Amino acid sequence: CASSMRENTGELFF.

As for this clone: One end of the junction does not line up with germline, which may come from a read error. The chain has TRBV7-9 and TRBJ1-4, with D unresolved. Per germline, CDR1 SEHNR and CDR2 FQNEAQ (reference sequence). The CDR3 contains 12 residues. The CDR3 DNA follows: TGTTCCAGCATAAACCACGGGGAAAAACTGTTTTTT. Amino acid sequence: CSSINHGEKLFF.

The V gene is TRBV11-2, the J gene TRBJ1-1, with 9 bases that match TRBD1. The CDR3 extends over 14 amino acids. Germline V CDR1 and CDR2: SGHAT, FQNNGV. The J segment lost 11 bases and the V segment lost 5 bases, leaving 12 bases of the junction unmatched. The CDR3 reads CASSPHVTGGRAFF. The CDR3 DNA reads as TGTGCCAGCAGCCCCCACGTTACAGGGGGCAGGGCTTTCTTT.

For this clone: The junction differs from germline at one of its ends, possibly a read error. The same CDR3 is also encoded by other DNA sequences in this sample. The chain links TRBV4-2 to TRBJ1-6; the match to TRBD1 covers 8 bases. CDR1 is LGHNA and CDR2 is YNFKEQ in the germline V gene. The CDR3 runs 15 residues. The CDR3 is CASSQPTGDNSPLHF. In DNA form, the CDR3 reads TGTGCCAGCAGCCAACCGACAGGGGATAATTCCCCCCTCCACTTT.

V and J are TRBV5-1 and TRBJ2-5; 7 nucleotides agree with TRBD2. CDR1 is SGHRS, CDR2 YFSETQ, per germline. The CDR3 totals 17 residues. With V trimmed by 3 bases and J by 5 bases, 16 bases remained unmatched. In DNA, the CDR3 is TGCGCCAGCAGCTCGCGTGGGTCTGGGGGGGATTCGGAGACCCAGTACTTC. Residues: CASSSRGSGGDSETQYF. Combining the CDR3 with reference TRBV5-1 and TRBJ2-5 gives the whole variable domain KAGVTQTPRYLIKTRGQQVTLSCSPISGHRSVSWYQQTPGQGLQFLFEYFSETQRNKGNFPGRFSGRQFSNSRSEMNVSTLELGDSALYLCASSSRGSGGDSETQYFGPGTRLLVL.

The chain is built from TRBV5-8 and TRBJ2-1; a possible D gene is TRBD2 (5 bases). CDR3 length: 16 residues. Deletions cut 0 bases from V and 2 bases from J, with 12 bases between. Per germline, CDR1 SGHTS and CDR2 YDEGEE. This chain's CDR3 is CASSLGSIGTYNEQFF. In DNA form, the CDR3 reads TGTGCCAGCAGCTTGGGGTCGATCGGGACCTACAATGAGCAGTTCTTC.

V and J are TRBV6-5 and TRBJ1-1; TRBD1 agrees at 7 bases. After removal of 0 bases from V and 0 bases from J, the junction contained 4 bases not matched to a gene. Germline V gene data show CDR1 as MNHEY and CDR2 as SVGAGI. This CDR3 has 16 residues. The CDR3 sequence is CASSYSATGMNTEAFF. CDR3 nucleotide sequence: TGTGCCAGCAGTTACTCCGCGACAGGGATGAACACTGAAGCTTTCTTT.

The CDR3 reads CASSPLSGAPTDTQYF. The CDR3 region has the DNA TGTGCCAGCTCACCGTTAAGCGGGGCCCCCACAGATACGCAGTATTTT. The chain has TRBV18 and TRBJ2-3; 7 bases are shared with TRBD2. The CDR3 length is 16 residues. From germline, CDR1 is KGHSH and CDR2 LQKENI. The junction had 8 bases not matched to a gene; V was cut back by 3 bases and J by 2 bases.

The count of this clone is one. This sequence joins TRBV5-4 and TRBJ2-7, with 10 bases matching TRBD2. CDR3 length: 14 amino acids. The V and J ends lost 2 bases and 2 bases, in that order; junction bases with no gene match: 1. Germline CDR1 SGHNT, CDR2 YYREEE (reference sequence). CDR3 sequence (DNA): TGTGCCAGCAGCTTAGCGGGGGGGCCCTACGAGCAGTACTTC. Translating it yields CASSLAGGPYEQYF.